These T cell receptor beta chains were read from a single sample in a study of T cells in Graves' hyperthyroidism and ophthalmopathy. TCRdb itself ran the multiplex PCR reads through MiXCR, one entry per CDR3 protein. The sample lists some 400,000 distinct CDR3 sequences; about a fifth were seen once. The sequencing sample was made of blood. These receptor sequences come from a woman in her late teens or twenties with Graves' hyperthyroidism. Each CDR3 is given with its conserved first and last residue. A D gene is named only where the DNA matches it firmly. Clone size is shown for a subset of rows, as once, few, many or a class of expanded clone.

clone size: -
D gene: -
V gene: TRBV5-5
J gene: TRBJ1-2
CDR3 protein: CASSAGLNGYTF
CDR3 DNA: TGTGCCAGCAGCGCTGGTCTCAATGGCTACACCTTC

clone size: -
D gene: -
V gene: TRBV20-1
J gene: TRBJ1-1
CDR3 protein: CSAAGTEAFF
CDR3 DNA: TGCAGTGCCGCAGGGACTGAAGCTTTCTTT

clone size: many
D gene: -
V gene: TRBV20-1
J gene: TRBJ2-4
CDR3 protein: CSASSGGGGVIQYF
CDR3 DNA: TGCAGTGCTAGTTCGGGGGGCGGCGGGGTCATTCAGTACTTC

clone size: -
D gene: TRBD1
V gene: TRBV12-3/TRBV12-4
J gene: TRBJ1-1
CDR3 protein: CASSLTTGTGGTEAFF
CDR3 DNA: TGTGCCAGCAGTTTGACAACCGGGACAGGGGGCACTGAAGCTTTCTTT

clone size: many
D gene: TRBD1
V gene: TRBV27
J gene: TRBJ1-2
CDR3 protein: CASSHSPGQGRVGYGYTF
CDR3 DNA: TGTGCCAGCAGCCATTCTCCGGGACAGGGACGTGTAGGATATGGCTACACCTTC

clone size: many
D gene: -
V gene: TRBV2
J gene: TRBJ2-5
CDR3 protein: CASRPTGTRETQYF
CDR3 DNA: TGTGCCAGCAGACCGACCGGGACAAGAGAGACCCAGTACTTC

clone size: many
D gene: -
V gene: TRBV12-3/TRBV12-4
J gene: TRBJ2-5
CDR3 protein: CASSTRQGIETQYF
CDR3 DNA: TGTGCCAGCAGTACTCGGCAGGGTATTGAGACCCAGTACTTC

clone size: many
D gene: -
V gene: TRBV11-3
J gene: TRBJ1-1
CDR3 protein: CASSLGEGRYTEAFF
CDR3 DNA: TGTGCCAGCAGCTTAGGAGAAGGGAGGTACACTGAAGCTTTCTTT

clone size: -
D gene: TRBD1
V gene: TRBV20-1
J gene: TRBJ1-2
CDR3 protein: CSARDRQGEEGYTF
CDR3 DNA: TGCAGTGCTAGAGATCGACAGGGGGAGGAGGGCTACACCTTC

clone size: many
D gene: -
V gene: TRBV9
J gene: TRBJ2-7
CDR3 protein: CASSVAWGADYEQYF
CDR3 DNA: TGTGCCAGCAGCGTAGCCTGGGGGGCGGATTACGAGCAGTACTTC

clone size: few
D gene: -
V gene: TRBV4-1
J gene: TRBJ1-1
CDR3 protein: CASSQEVGTKTFF
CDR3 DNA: TGCGCCAGCAGCCAAGAAGTGGGGACGAAGACTTTCTTT

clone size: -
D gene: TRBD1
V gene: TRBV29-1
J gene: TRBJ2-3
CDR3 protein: CSGTGQGVTDTQYF
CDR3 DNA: TGCAGCGGCACGGGACAGGGAGTCACAGATACGCAGTATTTT

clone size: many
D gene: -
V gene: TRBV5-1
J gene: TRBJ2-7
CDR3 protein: CASSSTAGEQYF
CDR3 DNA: TGCGCCAGCAGCTCCACAGCGGGCGAGCAGTACTTC

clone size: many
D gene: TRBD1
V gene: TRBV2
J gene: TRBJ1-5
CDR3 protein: CASAGTGRWGNQPQHF
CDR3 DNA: TGTGCCAGCGCAGGGACAGGAAGGTGGGGTAATCAGCCCCAGCATTTT

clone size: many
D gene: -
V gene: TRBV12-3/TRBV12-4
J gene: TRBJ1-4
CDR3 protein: CASSSRGKLFF
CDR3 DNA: TGTGCCAGCAGTTCTCGGGGAAAACTGTTTTTT

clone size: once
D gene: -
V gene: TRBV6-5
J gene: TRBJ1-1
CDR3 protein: CASSYRHMNTEAFF
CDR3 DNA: TGTGCCAGCAGTTACCGGCACATGAACACTGAAGCTTTCTTT

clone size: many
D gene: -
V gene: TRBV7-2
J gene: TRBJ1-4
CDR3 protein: CASSVQIGERLFF
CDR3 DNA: TGTGCCAGCAGCGTCCAGATCGGGGAGAGACTGTTTTTT

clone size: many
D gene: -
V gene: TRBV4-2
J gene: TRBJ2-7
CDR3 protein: CASSQDAQGGPYEQYF
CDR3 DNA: TGTGCCAGCAGCCAAGATGCGCAGGGGGGGCCCTACGAGCAGTACTTC

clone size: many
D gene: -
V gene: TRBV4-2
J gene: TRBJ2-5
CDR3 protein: CASSSPKGGATRETQYF
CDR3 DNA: TGTGCCAGCAGCTCCCCAAAAGGCGGGGCGACCAGGGAGACCCAGTACTTC

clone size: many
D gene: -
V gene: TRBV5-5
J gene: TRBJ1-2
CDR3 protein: CASSWSKADYGYTF
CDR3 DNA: TGTGCCAGCAGCTGGTCGAAGGCGGACTATGGCTACACCTTC

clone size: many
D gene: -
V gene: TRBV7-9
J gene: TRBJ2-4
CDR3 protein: CASKRMGDHIQYF
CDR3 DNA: TGTGCCAGCAAGAGGATGGGGGATCACATTCAGTACTTC

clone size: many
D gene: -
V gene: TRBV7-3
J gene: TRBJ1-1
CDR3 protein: CASSFREQNTEAFF
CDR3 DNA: TGTGCCAGCAGCTTCAGGGAACAGAACACTGAAGCTTTCTTT

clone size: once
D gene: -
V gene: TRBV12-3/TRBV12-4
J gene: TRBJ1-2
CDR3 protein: CASRHSGTESYGYTF
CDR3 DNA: TGTGCCAGCAGACACTCCGGGACGGAGAGTTATGGCTACACCTTC

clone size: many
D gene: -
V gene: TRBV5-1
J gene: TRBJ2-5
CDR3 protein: CASSLGGRQETQYF
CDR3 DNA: TGCGCCAGCAGCTTGGGGGGACGGCAAGAGACCCAGTACTTC

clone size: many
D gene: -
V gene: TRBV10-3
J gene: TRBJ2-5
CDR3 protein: CAISESGLKETQYF
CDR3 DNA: TGTGCCATCAGTGAATCGGGGCTAAAAGAGACCCAGTACTTC

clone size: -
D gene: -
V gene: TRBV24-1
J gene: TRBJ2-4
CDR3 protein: CATSDRRNIQYF
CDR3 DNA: TGTGCCACCAGTGATCGGAGAAACATTCAGTACTTC

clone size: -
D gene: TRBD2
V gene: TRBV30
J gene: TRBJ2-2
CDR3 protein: CAWNGGGALTGELFF
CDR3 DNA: TGTGCCTGGAATGGCGGGGGGGCCTTGACCGGGGAGCTGTTTTTT

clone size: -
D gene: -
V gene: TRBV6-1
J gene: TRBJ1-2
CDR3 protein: CASSEHVLQASYTF
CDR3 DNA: TGTGCCAGCAGTGAACACGTCCTACAGGCCAGCTACACCTTC

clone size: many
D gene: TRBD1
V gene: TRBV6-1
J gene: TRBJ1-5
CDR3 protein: CASSEDRINQPQHF
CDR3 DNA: TGTGCCAGCAGTGAGGACAGGATCAATCAGCCCCAGCATTTT

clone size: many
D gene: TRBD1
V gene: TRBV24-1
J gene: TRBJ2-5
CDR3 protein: CATSDRGGQGTETQYF
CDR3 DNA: TGTGCCACCAGTGATCGGGGGGGACAGGGGACGGAGACCCAGTACTTC

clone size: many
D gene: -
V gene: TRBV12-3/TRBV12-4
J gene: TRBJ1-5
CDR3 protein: CASSLGGADQPQHF
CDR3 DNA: TGTGCCAGCAGTTTAGGGGGGGCTGATCAGCCCCAGCATTTT

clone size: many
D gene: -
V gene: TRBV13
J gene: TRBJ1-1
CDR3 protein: CASSPPVGSQPGTNTEAFF
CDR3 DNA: TGTGCCAGCAGCCCCCCCGTGGGGTCGCAGCCGGGAACCAACACTGAAGCTTTCTTT

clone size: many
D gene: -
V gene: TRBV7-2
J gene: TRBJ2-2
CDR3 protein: CASSSGNWGTGELFF
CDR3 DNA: TGTGCCAGCAGCTCGGGGAACTGGGGGACCGGGGAGCTGTTTTTT

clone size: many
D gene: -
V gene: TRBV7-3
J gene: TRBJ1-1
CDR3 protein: CASSMGPNTEAFF
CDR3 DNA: TGTGCCAGCAGCATGGGCCCGAACACTGAAGCTTTCTTT

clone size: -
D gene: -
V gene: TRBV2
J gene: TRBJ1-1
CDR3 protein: CASSISWGGEMEAFF
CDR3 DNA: TGTGCCAGCAGTATTTCTTGGGGAGGAGAAATGGAAGCTTTCTTT

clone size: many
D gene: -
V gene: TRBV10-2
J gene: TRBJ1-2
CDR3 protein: CASSEFTRVDYGYTF
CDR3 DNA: TGCGCCAGCAGTGAGTTTACCAGGGTGGACTATGGCTACACCTTC

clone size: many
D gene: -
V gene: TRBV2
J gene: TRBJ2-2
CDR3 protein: CASRMDVNTGELFF
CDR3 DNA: TGTGCCAGCAGGATGGACGTTAACACCGGGGAGCTGTTTTTT

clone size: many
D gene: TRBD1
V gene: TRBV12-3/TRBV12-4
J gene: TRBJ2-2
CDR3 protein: CASSNRRTGPTLGGELFF
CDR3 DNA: TGTGCCAGCAGCAACCGAAGGACAGGACCTACGTTGGGCGGGGAGCTGTTTTTT

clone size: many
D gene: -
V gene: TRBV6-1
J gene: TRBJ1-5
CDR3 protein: CASSESTHQPQHF
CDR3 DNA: TGTGCCAGCAGTGAATCAACTCATCAGCCCCAGCATTTT

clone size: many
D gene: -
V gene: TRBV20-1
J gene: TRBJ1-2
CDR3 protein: CSAIFSPYRRGANYGYTF
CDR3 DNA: TGCAGTGCTATCTTTTCTCCCTACCGACGGGGTGCTAACTATGGCTACACCTTC

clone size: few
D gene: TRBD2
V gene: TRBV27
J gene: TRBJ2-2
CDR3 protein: CASSPLAGVNTGELFF
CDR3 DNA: TGTGCCAGCAGTCCGCTAGCGGGGGTTAACACCGGGGAGCTGTTTTTT

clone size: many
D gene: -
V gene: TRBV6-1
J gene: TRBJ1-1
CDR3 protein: CASSRRHRNTEAFF
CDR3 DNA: TGTGCCAGCAGTCGCAGGCACAGGAACACTGAAGCTTTCTTT

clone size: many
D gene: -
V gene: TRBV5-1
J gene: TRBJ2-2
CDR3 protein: CASSLEGTANTGELFF
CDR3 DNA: TGCGCCAGCAGCTTGGAGGGCACCGCGAACACCGGGGAGCTGTTTTTT

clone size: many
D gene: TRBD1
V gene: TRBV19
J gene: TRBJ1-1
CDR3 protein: CASSVRDRERGTEAFF
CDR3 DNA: TGTGCCAGTAGTGTCCGGGACAGGGAGAGGGGAACTGAAGCTTTCTTT

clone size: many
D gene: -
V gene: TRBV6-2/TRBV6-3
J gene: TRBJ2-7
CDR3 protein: CASRGSSSYEQYF
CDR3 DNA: TGTGCCAGCAGGGGGTCATCCTCCTACGAGCAGTACTTC

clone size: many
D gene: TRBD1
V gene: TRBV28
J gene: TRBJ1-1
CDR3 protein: CASSYRTGWNTEAFF
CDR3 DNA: TGTGCCAGCAGTTACCGGACAGGGTGGAACACTGAAGCTTTCTTT

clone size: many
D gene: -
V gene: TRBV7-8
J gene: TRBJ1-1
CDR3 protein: CASSPTRVLQNTEAFF
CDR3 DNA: TGTGCCAGCAGCCCAACCCGGGTCCTACAGAACACTGAAGCTTTCTTT

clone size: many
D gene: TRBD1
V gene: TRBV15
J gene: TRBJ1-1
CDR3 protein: CATSREYGQGVVEAFF
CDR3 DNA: TGTGCCACCAGCAGAGAATATGGACAGGGGGTTGTTGAAGCTTTCTTT